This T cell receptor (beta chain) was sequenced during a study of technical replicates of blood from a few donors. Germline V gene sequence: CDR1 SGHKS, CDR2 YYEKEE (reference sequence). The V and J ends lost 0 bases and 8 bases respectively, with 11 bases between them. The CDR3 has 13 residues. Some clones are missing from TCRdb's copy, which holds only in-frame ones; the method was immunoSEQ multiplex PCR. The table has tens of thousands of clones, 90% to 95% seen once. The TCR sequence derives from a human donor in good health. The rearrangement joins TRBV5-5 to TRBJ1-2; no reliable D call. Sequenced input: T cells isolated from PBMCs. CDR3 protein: CASSLVRVGGYTF. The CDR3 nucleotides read TGTGCCAGCAGCTTGGTACGGGTCGGGGGCTACACCTTC.